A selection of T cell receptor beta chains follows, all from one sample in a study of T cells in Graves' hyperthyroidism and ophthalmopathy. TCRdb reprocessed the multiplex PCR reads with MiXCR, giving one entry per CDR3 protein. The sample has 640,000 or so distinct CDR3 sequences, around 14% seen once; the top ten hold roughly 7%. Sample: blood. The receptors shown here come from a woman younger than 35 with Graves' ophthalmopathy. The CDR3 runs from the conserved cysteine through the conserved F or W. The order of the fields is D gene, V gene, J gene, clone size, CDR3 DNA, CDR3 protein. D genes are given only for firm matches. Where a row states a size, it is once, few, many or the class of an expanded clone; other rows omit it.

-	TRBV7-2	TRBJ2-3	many	TGTGCCAGCAGCTTAGCGTTGGGCGCGTCCACAGATACGCAGTATTTT	CASSLALGASTDTQYF
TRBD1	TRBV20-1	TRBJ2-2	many	TGCAGTGCTAGAGCAGGGGGCAGAAACACCGGGGAGCTGTTTTTT	CSARAGGRNTGELFF
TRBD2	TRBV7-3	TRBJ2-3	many	TGTGCCAGCAGCCTAGCTTCTAGCGGGAGTTTAGATACGCAGTATTTT	CASSLASSGSLDTQYF
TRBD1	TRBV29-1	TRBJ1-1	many	TGCAGCGTCACAGGACAGGGAAGCACTGAAGCTTTCTTT	CSVTGQGSTEAFF
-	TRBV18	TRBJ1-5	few	TGTGCCAGCTCACCCGAAGCAGGGTACCGCAATCAGCCCCAGCATTTT	CASSPEAGYRNQPQHF
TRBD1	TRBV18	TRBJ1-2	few	TGTGCCAGCTCACCGAGGCCGGGACAGGGAGACGGCTACACCTTC	CASSPRPGQGDGYTF
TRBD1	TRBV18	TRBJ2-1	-	TGTGCCAGCTCACCGGGACAGAAGGCTTACAATGAGCAGTTCTTC	CASSPGQKAYNEQFF
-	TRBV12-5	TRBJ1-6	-	TGTGCTAGTGGCTGGGCCGATTCACCCCTCCACTTT	CASGWADSPLHF
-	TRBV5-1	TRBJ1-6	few	TGCGCCAGCAGCTTCGGGACCGTACCTGCGAACTCACCCCTCCACTTT	CASSFGTVPANSPLHF
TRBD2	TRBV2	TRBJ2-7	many	TGTGCCACGGACCGTGCTAGCGGCTCCTACGAGCAGTACTTC	CATDRASGSYEQYF
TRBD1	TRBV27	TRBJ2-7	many	TGTGCCAGCAGTTATTCCACAGGGGGTCCTCTCTACGAGCAGTACTTC	CASSYSTGGPLYEQYF
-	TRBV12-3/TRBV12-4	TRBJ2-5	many	TGTGCCAGCCCGGGGGACGGGGGAGCCACTCAAGAGACCCAGTACTTC	CASPGDGGATQETQYF
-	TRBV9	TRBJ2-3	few	TGTGCCAGCAGCGTTCTAGGAAACACAGATACGCAGTATTTT	CASSVLGNTDTQYF
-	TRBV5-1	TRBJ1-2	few	TGCGCCAGCAGCTCCGGTGTCTACTATGGCTACACCTTC	CASSSGVYYGYTF
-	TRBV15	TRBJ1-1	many	TGTGCCACCAGCAGAGACGCAGGGGTTATGGATACTGAAGCTTTCTTT	CATSRDAGVMDTEAFF
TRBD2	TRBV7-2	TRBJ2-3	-	TGTGCCAGCAGCTTTACCGGGGGGCTAGCGGGAGAGAGCACAGATACGCAGTATTTT	CASSFTGGLAGESTDTQYF
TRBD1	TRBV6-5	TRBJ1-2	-	TGTGCCAGCAGTTACGGGACAGGGAACTATGGCTACACCTTC	CASSYGTGNYGYTF
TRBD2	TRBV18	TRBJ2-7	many	TGTGCCAGCTCACGTAGCGGGAGTTGGGACGAGCAGTACTTC	CASSRSGSWDEQYF
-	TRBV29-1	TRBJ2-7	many	TGCAGCGTCGCCGGGGCTGTCCGGGACTACGAGCAGTACTTC	CSVAGAVRDYEQYF
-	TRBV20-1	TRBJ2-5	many	TGCAGTGCTAGAGATAACCAGGGGCTAGAGACCCAGTACTTC	CSARDNQGLETQYF
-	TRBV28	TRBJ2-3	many	TGTGCCAGCAGTTTATCCGGGACCGGAAGCACAGATACGCAGTATTTT	CASSLSGTGSTDTQYF
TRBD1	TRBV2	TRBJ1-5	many	TGTGCCAGCAGTGTCGAAGGGGGCTTGGGTCAGCCCCAGCATTTT	CASSVEGGLGQPQHF
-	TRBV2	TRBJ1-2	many	TGTGCCAGCAGACGGGGGGCGAGGTACTATGGCTACACCTTC	CASRRGARYYGYTF
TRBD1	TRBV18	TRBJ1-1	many	TGTGCCAGCTCACCACGGACAGGGGACGGCCTTGAAGCTTTCTTT	CASSPRTGDGLEAFF
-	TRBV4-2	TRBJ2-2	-	TGTGCCAGCAGCCAAGATGAGACCCCCGGGGAGCTGTTTTTT	CASSQDETPGELFF
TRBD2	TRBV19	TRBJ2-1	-	TGTGCCAGTAGTGTCATAGCGGGTCGCAATGAGCAGTTCTTC	CASSVIAGRNEQFF
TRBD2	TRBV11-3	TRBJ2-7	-	TGTGCCAGCAGCAGTCTAGCGGGAGGGCGGCAGTACTTC	CASSSLAGGRQYF
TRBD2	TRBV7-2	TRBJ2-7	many	TGTGCCAGCAGCTTAGTTTTTACTAGCGGGAGTTCCTACGAGCAGTACTTC	CASSLVFTSGSSYEQYF
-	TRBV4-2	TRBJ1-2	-	TGTGCCAGCAGCCAAGAACCCGGGAACGATGGCTACACCTTC	CASSQEPGNDGYTF
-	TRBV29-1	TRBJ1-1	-	TGCAGCGTTGTCAGGGCAGGCCCTCGGGACACTGAAGCTTTCTTT	CSVVRAGPRDTEAFF
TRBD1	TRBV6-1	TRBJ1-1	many	TGTGCCAGCTTTACAGGGGGCACTGAAGCTTTCTTT	CASFTGGTEAFF
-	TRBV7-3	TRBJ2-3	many	TGTGCCAGCACAGATACGCAGTATTTT	CASTDTQYF
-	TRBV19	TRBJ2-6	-	TGTGCCAGTAGTATTCTGGCTCTGCGGTCTGGGGCCAACGTCCTGACTTTC	CASSILALRSGANVLTF
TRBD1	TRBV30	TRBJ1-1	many	TGTGCCTGGAGTGTACATTACAGGGGGATCGCTGAAGCTTTCTTT	CAWSVHYRGIAEAFF
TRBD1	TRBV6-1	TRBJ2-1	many	TGTGCCAGCAGGACAGGGACAGGCGTTACGGATGAGCAGTTCTTC	CASRTGTGVTDEQFF
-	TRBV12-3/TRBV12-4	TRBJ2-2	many	TGTGCCAGCAGTCATGTACTAAACAGTATAGACACCGGGGAGCTGTTTTTT	CASSHVLNSIDTGELFF
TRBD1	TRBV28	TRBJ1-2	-	TGTGCCAGCACCTCCGGGGGGACAGACTATGGCTACACCTTC	CASTSGGTDYGYTF
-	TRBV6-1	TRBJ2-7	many	TGTGCCAGCAGTGGCGGGATGTACGAGCAGTACTTC	CASSGGMYEQYF
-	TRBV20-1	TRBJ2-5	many	TGCAGTGCTAGCCCCTCGGAGGAGACCCAGTACTTC	CSASPSEETQYF
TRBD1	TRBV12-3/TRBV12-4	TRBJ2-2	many	TGTGCCATAGGACAGGGGGCAGTTAACACCGGGGAGCTGTTTTTT	CAIGQGAVNTGELFF
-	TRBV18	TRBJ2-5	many	TGTGCCAGCTCACCACTCGGGGAAGAGACCCAGTACTTC	CASSPLGEETQYF
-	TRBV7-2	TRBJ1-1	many	TGTGCCAGCAGCTTAGCCAGCGACACTGAAGCTTTCTTT	CASSLASDTEAFF
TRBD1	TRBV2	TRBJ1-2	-	TGTGCCAACCGGGACAGGGGCGCCTCCTTAAATGGCTACACCTTC	CANRDRGASLNGYTF
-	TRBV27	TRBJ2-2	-	TGTGCCAGCAGGCCCATTTGGGGGGGGCAGAACACCGGGGAGCTGTTTTTT	CASRPIWGGQNTGELFF
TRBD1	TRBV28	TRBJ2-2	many	TGTGCCAGCAGTTTCACCCGCAAAGACAGGGCCACCGGGGAGCTGTTTTTT	CASSFTRKDRATGELFF
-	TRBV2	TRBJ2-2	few	TGTGCCAGCAGTGAAATGGCGAACCGTGGGGGGGAGCTGTTTTTT	CASSEMANRGGELFF
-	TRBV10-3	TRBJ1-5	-	TGTGCCATCAGTGAGGAACCCGATCAGCCCCAGCATTTT	CAISEEPDQPQHF
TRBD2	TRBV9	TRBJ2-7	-	TGTGCCAGCAGCGTAGGAGGGAGCGGGAGGGTCGAGCAGTACTTC	CASSVGGSGRVEQYF
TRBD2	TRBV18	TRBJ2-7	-	TGTGCCAGCTCACCACTAGGCGGGGGTTACTCCTACGAGCAGTACTTC	CASSPLGGGYSYEQYF
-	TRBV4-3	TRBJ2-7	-	TGCGCCAGCAGCCAAGATATAGCTAGTTCAACCTACGAGCAGTACTTC	CASSQDIASSTYEQYF
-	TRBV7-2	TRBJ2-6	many	TGTGCCAGCAGCTTAGATGCCGCGGGGGCCAACGTCCTGACTTTC	CASSLDAAGANVLTF
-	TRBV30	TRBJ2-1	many	TGTGCCTGGAGTTATGGCGGGACCTACAATGAGCAGTTCTTC	CAWSYGGTYNEQFF
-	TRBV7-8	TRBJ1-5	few	TGTGCCAGCACCCTGTTCCTTGACCGGAGCAATCAGCCCCAGCATTTT	CASTLFLDRSNQPQHF
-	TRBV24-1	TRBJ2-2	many	TGTGCCACCAGTGATTTGTTTCCGGGAACCGGGGAGCTGTTTTTT	CATSDLFPGTGELFF
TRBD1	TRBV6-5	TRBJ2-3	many	TGTGCCAGCAGTTACGCAGGGGGCCGCGATACGCAGTATTTT	CASSYAGGRDTQYF